The 31 T cell receptor beta chains below were found in one sample sequenced in a study of blood T cell repertoires in COVID-19. Profiling relied on immunoSEQ multiplex PCR, and the TCRdb table lists in-frame clones only, not all of them. This sample has around 300,000 clones, with 87% found just once. Sequencing was done on a sample of peripheral blood. These TCRs come from a man in his late teens or twenties with active or convalescent COVID-19.

The J gene is TRBJ1-5, the V gene TRBV5-1, with TRBD1 as a possible D gene (6 bases). Trimming stripped 2 bases from V and 5 bases from J, with 8 bases between. The germline gives CDR1 SGHRS, CDR2 YFSETQ. The length of the CDR3 is 13 residues. CDR3 sequence (DNA): TGCGCCAGCAGCTTAGACAGGTATCAGCCCCAGCATTTT. This sequence encodes CASSLDRYQPQHF.

The genes are TRBV29-1 and TRBJ2-1, with TRBD1 identical over 8 bases. With V trimmed by 7 bases and J by 13 bases, 12 bases remained unmatched. The CDR3 length is 12 residues. Germline V gene data show CDR1 as SQVTM and CDR2 as ANQGSEA. CDR3 amino acids: CSAITGGQAQFF. CDR3 coding DNA: TGCAGCGCGATTACAGGGGGTCAAGCACAGTTCTTC.

The DNA for the CDR3 is TGCGCCAGCAGCTTGGTGGGACAGGGGAGCACTGAAGCTTTCTTT. As protein: CASSLVGQGSTEAFF. This chain uses TRBV5-1 with TRBJ1-1; 10 positions match TRBD1. The CDR3 length is 15 residues. CDR1 is SGHRS, CDR2 YFSETQ, per germline. J was trimmed by 4 bases and V by 0 bases; bases with no gene match: 3. The variable domain in full, with the rest retrieved from reference TRBV5-1 and TRBJ1-1, is KAGVTQTPRYLIKTRGQQVTLSCSPISGHRSVSWYQQTPGQGLQFLFEYFSETQRNKGNFPGRFSGRQFSNSRSEMNVSTLELGDSALYLCASSLVGQGSTEAFFGQGTRLTVV.

This sequence joins TRBV27 and TRBJ2-1; 8 positions agree with TRBD2. The CDR3 has 14 residues. Germline V gives CDR1 MNHEY, CDR2 SMNVEV (reference sequence). Losses at the gene ends were 6 bases for V and 4 bases for J; bases not matched to a gene: 5. The CDR3 sequence is CASRSGGGYNEQFF. Here the CDR3 DNA reads TGTGCCAGCAGGAGCGGGGGCGGATACAATGAGCAGTTCTTC.

V gene TRBV9 combines with J gene TRBJ1-6, with a possible D match to TRBD1 (5 bases). Trimming shortened V by 4 bases and J by 8 bases, and 13 bases separated the two germline ends. This CDR3 contains 14 residues. Looked up from germline, CDR1 is SGDLS and CDR2 is YYNGEE. The CDR3 reads CASSPRTRDSPLHF. DNA for the CDR3: TGTGCCAGCAGCCCCCGAACCAGGGATTCACCCCTCCACTTT.

This sequence joins TRBV28 and TRBJ2-3; D possibly corresponds to TRBD1 (5 bases). V lost 6 bases and J 4 bases, leaving 14 bases between the germline ends. Germline V gene data show CDR1 as MDHEN and CDR2 as SYDVKM. The length of the CDR3 is 14 residues. CDR3 region: CASSQGGLADTQYF. CDR3 coding DNA: TGTGCCAGCAGCCAGGGTGGTCTGGCAGATACGCAGTATTTT.

The chain carries TRBV5-5 and TRBJ1-3; D remains unclear. The CDR3 consists of 14 residues. CDR1 is SGHKS, CDR2 YYEKEE, per germline (reference sequence). With 0 bases removed from V and 2 bases from J, the gap between germline ends came to 6 bases. The chain's CDR3 is CASSLDTAGNTIYF. The CDR3 DNA follows: TGTGCCAGCAGCTTGGATACAGCTGGAAACACCATATATTTT.

The rearrangement joins TRBV10-2 to TRBJ2-3, with D perhaps TRBD2 (6 bases). Germline loops: CDR1 WSHSY, CDR2 SAAADI. CDR3 size: 13 residues. Deletions cut 2 bases from V and 8 bases from J, with 11 bases between. Here the CDR3 reads CASSEPSVGTQYF. In nucleotides, the CDR3 is TGCGCCAGCAGTGAGCCTAGCGTGGGTACGCAGTATTTT.

The CDR3 coding sequence is TGTGCCAGCAGCTCCGCACCTACCTTCGGAGATTCACCCCTCCACTTT. Translation: CASSSAPTFGDSPLHF. This rearrangement joins TRBV5-5 to TRBJ1-6; D gene unclear. This CDR3 spans 16 amino acids. The germline gives CDR1 SGHKS, CDR2 YYEKEE (reference sequence). The germline V and J ends were trimmed by 3 bases and 8 bases, with 18 bases remaining between them.

V and J are TRBV18 and TRBJ2-5; 7 bases align to TRBD2. J was trimmed by 4 bases and V by 2 bases; bases with no gene match: 7. Per the germline V gene, CDR1 is KGHSH and CDR2 is LQKENI. The CDR3 is made up of 15 amino acids. CDR3 DNA: TGTGCCAGCTCACCAAGAACTAGCGCGGGAGAGACCCAGTACTTC. Translating it yields CASSPRTSAGETQYF.

The count of this clone is one. The chain has TRBV6-1 and TRBJ2-7; 8 bases agree with TRBD2. Germline V gene sequence: CDR1 MNHNS, CDR2 SASEGT. CDR3 length equals 13 residues. V shed 9 bases, J shed 2 bases, and the junction held 6 bases outside the gene matches. The DNA for the CDR3 is TGTGCCAGTCGGGGGGGGGAGACCTACGAGCAGTACTTC. This sequence encodes CASRGGETYEQYF.

The chain recombines TRBV4-1 with TRBJ2-2, with D possibly matching TRBD2 (6 bases). The CDR3 length is 14 residues. Between the trimmed V and J ends, which lost 4 bases and 7 bases, there was a span of 13 bases. Germline V gene lookup returns CDR1 MGHRA and CDR2 YSYEKL. The CDR3 loop is CASSPGRGGGELFF. DNA for the CDR3: TGCGCCAGCAGCCCAGGGCGGGGTGGCGGGGAGCTGTTTTTT.

The chain employs TRBV2 and TRBJ2-2, with a possible D match to TRBD1 (5 bases). V lost 6 bases and J 2 bases, leaving 10 bases between the germline ends. This CDR3 is 14 amino acids long. The V gene's germline CDR1 is SNHLY and CDR2 FYNNEI. CDR3 sequence reads: CASRVTENTGELFF. The CDR3 DNA sequence: TGTGCCAGCAGGGTGACAGAAAACACCGGGGAGCTGTTTTTT.

The chain links TRBV5-1 to TRBJ1-5; 10 bases line up with TRBD1. This CDR3 has 15 amino acids. Germline assignment: CDR1 SGHRS and CDR2 YFSETQ. J gave up 3 bases and V 4 bases, and 4 bases lay outside the gene matches. CDR3 sequence (DNA): TGCGCCAGCAGCCCAGGACAGGGGGACAATCAGCCCCAGCATTTT. Translating it yields CASSPGQGDNQPQHF. The entire variable domain, with the rest obtained from reference TRBV5-1 and TRBJ1-5, is as follows: KAGVTQTPRYLIKTRGQQVTLSCSPISGHRSVSWYQQTPGQGLQFLFEYFSETQRNKGNFPGRFSGRQFSNSRSEMNVSTLELGDSALYLCASSPGQGDNQPQHFGDGTRLSIL.

V usage is TRBV27 and J usage is TRBJ2-7; 9 positions match TRBD1. V was clipped by 6 bases and J by 2 bases; unmatched bases: 8. Germline lookup yields CDR1 MNHEY and CDR2 SMNVEV (reference sequence). CDR3 length: 15 residues. The CDR3 is CASSAGTGLTYEQYF. The CDR3 DNA reads TGTGCCAGCAGCGCCGGGACAGGGCTAACCTACGAGCAGTACTTC.

This clone was seen just once. V gene TRBV20-1 combines with J gene TRBJ2-7; possibly TRBD1 for D (6 bases). The germline V and J ends were trimmed by 1 base and 10 bases, with 11 bases remaining between them. The V gene's germline CDR1 is DFQATT and CDR2 SNEGSKA (reference sequence). This CDR3 region has 11 residues. Written as DNA, the CDR3 is TGCAGTGCTAGAGCCGACAGGCGCCAGTACTTC. Its translation: CSARADRRQYF.

This chain uses TRBV7-2 with TRBJ1-5, with TRBD1 matching 7 bases. The CDR3 is 14 amino acids. The germline V gene has CDR1 SGHTA and CDR2 FQGNSA. Trimming removed 2 bases from V and 3 bases from J; junction bases left unmatched: 1. DNA of the CDR3: TGTGCCAGCAGCTTAACAGGGGTCAATCAGCCCCAGCATTTT. Amino acid sequence: CASSLTGVNQPQHF.

The chain recombines TRBV15 with TRBJ1-2, with D possibly being TRBD1 (6 bases). CDR3 length equals 16 residues. Germline values: CDR1 LNHNV, CDR2 YYDKDF (reference sequence). V dropped 0 bases and J dropped 8 bases, with 19 bases sitting between them. CDR3 residues: CATSRDQIGGAHGYTF. The CDR3 nucleotides read TGTGCCACCAGCAGAGATCAGATTGGGGGGGCGCACGGCTACACCTTC.

V is TRBV5-6 and J is TRBJ2-7; TRBD1 matches 7 bases. Germline CDR1 is SGHDT and CDR2 is YYEEEE. Unmatched junction bases numbered 5, after V lost 2 bases and J lost 3 bases. The CDR3 has 14 amino acids. The CDR3 coding sequence is TGTGCCAGCAGCTTAAGGGACAGATTCTACGAGCAGTACTTC. It is translated as CASSLRDRFYEQYF.

The chain employs TRBV18 and TRBJ2-5; D might be TRBD1 (6 bases). V lost 8 bases and J lost 9, with 22 bases in between. Germline loops: CDR1 KGHSH, CDR2 LQKENI. There are 14 residues in the CDR3. The CDR3 bases are TGTGCCAGCACGGACAATAGGGACAAAATTGCCCAGTACTTC. Translated, it gives CASTDNRDKIAQYF.

The V call is TRBV10-3, the J call TRBJ2-7, with 7 nucleotides matching TRBD1. This CDR3 has 15 amino acids. CDR1 and CDR2 from the germline V gene are ENHRY and SYGVKD. V shed 3 bases and J 3 bases; nucleotides not matched to a gene: 8. CDR3 nucleotides: TGTGCCATCAGTGAAGATCGGGGACAGAGCTACGAGCAGTACTTC. It is translated as CAISEDRGQSYEQYF.

This sequence joins TRBV7-9 and TRBJ1-2; possible D gene TRBD1, 5 bases. This CDR3 is 14 amino acids long. Deletions cut 5 bases from V and 2 bases from J, with 12 bases between. CDR1 is SEHNR, CDR2 FQNEAQ, per germline (reference sequence). CDR3 bases: TGTGCCAGCAGCACATCCCGACAGAACTATGGCTACACCTTC. It translates to CASSTSRQNYGYTF.

The J gene is TRBJ2-7, the V gene TRBV5-3; D not certain. TRBV5-3 is classed as an ORF, of uncertain function. This CDR3 is 20 amino acids long. Trimming stripped 2 bases from V and 6 bases from J, with 33 bases between. DNA for the CDR3: TGTGCCAGAAGCTTCCCCCCATCCGGCGGTTATTTAGGAGAGGTAGGCGAGCAGTACTTC. The encoded protein is CARSFPPSGGYLGEVGEQYF.

This chain uses TRBV20-1 with TRBJ1-1, with D unresolved. Germline CDR1 is DFQATT and CDR2 is SNEGSKA (reference sequence). The CDR3 has 11 residues. V shed 5 bases and J shed 4 bases, with 8 bases lying between them. The CDR3, as DNA: TGCAGTGCTGCCCGAGGCACTGAAGCTTTCTTT. This codes for CSAARGTEAFF.

The genes are TRBV6-5 and TRBJ2-2, with D possibly being TRBD2 (6 bases). CDR1 is MNHEY, CDR2 SVGAGI, per germline. The V gene lost 0 bases and the J gene lost 7 bases, with 6 bases spanning the gap. CDR3 length: 13 amino acids. The CDR3 nucleotides are TGTGCCAGCAGTTACTCGGGACTCGGGGAGCTGTTTTTT. Its protein is CASSYSGLGELFF.

This clone was picked up a small number of times. This sequence joins TRBV20-1 and TRBJ2-3, with D possibly being TRBD1 (6 bases). CDR3 length: 13 residues. The V and J ends lost 3 bases and 0 bases respectively, with 7 bases between them. The germline V gene has CDR1 DFQATT and CDR2 SNEGSKA (reference sequence). The CDR3 sequence is CSASQGSTDTQYF. CDR3 in DNA: TGCAGTGCTAGTCAGGGGAGCACAGATACGCAGTATTTT.

This clone appeared a few times. This rearrangement joins TRBV5-5 to TRBJ2-7; 8 nucleotides line up with TRBD1. Looked up from germline, CDR1 is SGHKS and CDR2 is YYEKEE (reference sequence). The J segment lost 2 bases and the V segment lost 5 bases, leaving 9 bases of the junction unmatched. CDR3 length: 15 residues. In DNA form, the CDR3 reads TGTGCCAGCAGACCAGGACAGGGAGGCCCCTACGAGCAGTACTTC. It translates to CASRPGQGGPYEQYF.

This clone was seen just once. The chain uses TRBV15 and TRBJ1-2; no clear D gene. Germline V CDR1 and CDR2: LNHNV, YYDKDF (reference sequence). V was trimmed by 2 bases and J by 3 bases, leaving 16 bases between them. This CDR3 has 16 residues. In nucleotides, the CDR3 is TGTGCCACCAGCAGATTAGGTCCTTCAAGCGACTATGGCTACACCTTC. This sequence encodes CATSRLGPSSDYGYTF.

The chain is built from TRBV6-5 and TRBJ1-4; no clear D. The CDR3 has 16 amino acids. Germline CDR1 reads MNHEY; CDR2 reads SVGAGI. V was trimmed by 0 bases and J by 5 bases, leaving 13 bases between them. CDR3 in DNA: TGTGCCAGCAGTTACTCGACGGCAGGTTCAAATGAAAAACTGTTTTTT. This translates into CASSYSTAGSNEKLFF.

The chain is built from TRBV5-8 and TRBJ1-6, with a tentative D call TRBD1 (6 bases). Germline CDR1 reads SGHTS; CDR2 reads YDEGEE. This CDR3 is built from 15 residues. Trimming took 3 bases from V and 6 from J, leaving 13 bases between them. CDR3 nucleotide sequence: TGTGCCAGCAGCTACCCGACAGGCGGTAATTCACCCCTCCACTTT. Residues: CASSYPTGGNSPLHF.

V is TRBV5-4 and J is TRBJ1-2; 7 positions agree with TRBD1. CDR1 and CDR2 (germline): SGHNT, YYREEE (reference sequence). The CDR3 is made up of 14 amino acids. J gave up 7 bases and V 4 bases, and 10 bases lay outside the gene matches. CDR3 nucleotide sequence: TGTGCCAGCAGCCCGCAGACAGGGCGGGGTGGCTACACCTTC. Amino acids: CASSPQTGRGGYTF.